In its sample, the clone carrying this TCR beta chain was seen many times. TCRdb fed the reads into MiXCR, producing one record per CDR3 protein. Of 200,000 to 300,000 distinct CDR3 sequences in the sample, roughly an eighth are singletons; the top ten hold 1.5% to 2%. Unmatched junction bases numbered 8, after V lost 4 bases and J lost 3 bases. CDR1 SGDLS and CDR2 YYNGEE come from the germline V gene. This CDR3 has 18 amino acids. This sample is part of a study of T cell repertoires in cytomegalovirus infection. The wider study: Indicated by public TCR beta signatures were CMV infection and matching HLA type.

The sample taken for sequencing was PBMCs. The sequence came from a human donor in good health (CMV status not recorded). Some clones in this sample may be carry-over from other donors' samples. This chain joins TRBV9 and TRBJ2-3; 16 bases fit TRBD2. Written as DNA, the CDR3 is TGTGCCAGCAGCCCTCGCCCGGGACTAGCGGGGGGGACAGATACGCAGTATTTT. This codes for CASSPRPGLAGGTDTQYF. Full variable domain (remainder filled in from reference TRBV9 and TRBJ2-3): DSGVTQTPKHLITATGQRVTLRCSPRSGDLSVYWYQQSLDQGLQFLIQYYNGEERAKGNILERFSAQQFPDLHSELNLSSLELGDSALYFCASSPRPGLAGGTDTQYFGPGTRLTVL.